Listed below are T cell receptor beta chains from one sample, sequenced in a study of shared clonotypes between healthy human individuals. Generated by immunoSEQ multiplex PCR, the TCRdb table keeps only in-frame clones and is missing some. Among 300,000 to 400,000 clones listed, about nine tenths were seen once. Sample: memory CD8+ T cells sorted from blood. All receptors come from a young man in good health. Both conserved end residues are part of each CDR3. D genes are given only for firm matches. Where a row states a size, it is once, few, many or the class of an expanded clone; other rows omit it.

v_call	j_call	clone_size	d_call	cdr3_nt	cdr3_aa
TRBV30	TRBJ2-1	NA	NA	TGTGCCTGGAGTGTACTTCCGGGCTCCTACAATGAGCAGTTCTTC	CAWSVLPGSYNEQFF
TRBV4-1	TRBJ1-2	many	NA	TGCGCCAGCAGCCAAGGAAATCCATCCCATTATGGCTACACCTTC	CASSQGNPSHYGYTF
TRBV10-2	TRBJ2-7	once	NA	TGCGCCTCTGTTGGGGGGAGTTACTACGAGCAGTACTTC	CASVGGSYYEQYF
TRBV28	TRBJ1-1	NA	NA	TGTGCCAGCACCCATGGGGGTGGCACTGAAGCTTTCTTT	CASTHGGGTEAFF
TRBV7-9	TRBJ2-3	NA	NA	TGTGCCAGCAGCTGGGTTTGGTATTGGGGGTACACAGATACGCAGTATTTT	CASSWVWYWGYTDTQYF
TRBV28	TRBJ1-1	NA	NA	TGTGCCAGCAGTTTAAACCCGGGCTTTGGGACTGAAGCTTTCTTT	CASSLNPGFGTEAFF
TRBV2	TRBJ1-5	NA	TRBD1	TGTGCCAGCAGTGCTGGACAGGGACTTTTGCAGCCCCAGCATTTT	CASSAGQGLLQPQHF
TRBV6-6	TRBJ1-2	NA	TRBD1	TGTGCCAGCAGTTTCCCAGGGGGGGCGAAGGGCTACACCTTC	CASSFPGGAKGYTF
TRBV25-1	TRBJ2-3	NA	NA	TGTGCCAGCGGAGTTGGAGATACGCAGTATTTT	CASGVGDTQYF
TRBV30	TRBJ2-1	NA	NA	TGTGCCTGGAGTCGGGGGGCATACAATGAGCAGTTCTTC	CAWSRGAYNEQFF
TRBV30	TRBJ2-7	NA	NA	TGTGCCTGGAGTGTCGGGATATCCTACGAGCAGTACTTC	CAWSVGISYEQYF
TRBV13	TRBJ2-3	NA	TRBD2	TGTGCCAGCAGCTTTTTCGAGCGGGGCGTGCTAGATACGCAGTATTTT	CASSFFERGVLDTQYF
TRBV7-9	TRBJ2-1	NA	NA	TGTGCCAGCAGCTTTATCAGGGATGAGCAGTTCTTC	CASSFIRDEQFF
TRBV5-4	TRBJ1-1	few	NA	TGTGCCAGCAGCCATGGAACTGAAGCTTTCTTT	CASSHGTEAFF
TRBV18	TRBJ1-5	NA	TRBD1	TGTGCCAGCTCACCTGACAGGGGAGGTAATCAGCCCCAGCATTTT	CASSPDRGGNQPQHF
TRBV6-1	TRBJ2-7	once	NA	TGTGCCACCCAGTGGGGCTTGCTCTACGAGCAGTACTTC	CATQWGLLYEQYF
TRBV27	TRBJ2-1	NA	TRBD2	TGTGCCAGCAGTTCCACTAGCGGGGGGAACAATGAGCAGTTCTTC	CASSSTSGGNNEQFF
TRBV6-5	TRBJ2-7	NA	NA	TGTGCCAGCAGTTACCGGGCTAGCAGCTCCTACGAGCAGTACTTC	CASSYRASSSYEQYF
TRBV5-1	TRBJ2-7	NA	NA	TGCGCCAGCAGTTTTTTTGACAGTCTTAGCGAGCAGTACTTC	CASSFFDSLSEQYF
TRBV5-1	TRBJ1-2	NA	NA	TGCGCCAGCAGCTTGGCAGGAGCTGCTAACTATGGCTACACCTTC	CASSLAGAANYGYTF
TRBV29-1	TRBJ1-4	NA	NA	TGCAGCGTTGTTGGAGGGGTGTCGGAAAAACTGTTTTTT	CSVVGGVSEKLFF
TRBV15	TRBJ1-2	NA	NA	TGTGCCACCAGCAGAGCCTTTAGCGCGGCTAACTATGGCTACACCTTC	CATSRAFSAANYGYTF
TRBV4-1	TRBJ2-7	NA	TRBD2	TGCGCCAGCAGCCAAGTTAGTCTAGCGGAGGACTCCTACGAGCAGTACTTC	CASSQVSLAEDSYEQYF
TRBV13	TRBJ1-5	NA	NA	TGTGCCAGCAGCTCGGGGGGAAGCAATCAGCCCCAGCATTTT	CASSSGGSNQPQHF
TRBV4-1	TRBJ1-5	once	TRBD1	TGCGCCAGCAGCTGGTGGGACAGGGGAAATCAGCCCCAGCATTTT	CASSWWDRGNQPQHF
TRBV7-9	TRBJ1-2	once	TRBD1	TGTGCCAGCAGCCTGGGACAGGGCATCTATGGCTACACCTTC	CASSLGQGIYGYTF
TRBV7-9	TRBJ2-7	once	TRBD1	TGTGCCAGCAGCTACAGACAGGGAAGTCATGACGAGCAGTACTTC	CASSYRQGSHDEQYF
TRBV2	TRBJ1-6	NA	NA	TGTGCCGGAGGAGAGGGTTGGAATTCACCCCTCCACTTT	CAGGEGWNSPLHF
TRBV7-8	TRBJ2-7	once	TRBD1	TGTGCCAGCAGCCGACCAAGTGGACAGGGGCACTCCTACGAGCAGTACTTC	CASSRPSGQGHSYEQYF
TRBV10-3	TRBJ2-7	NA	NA	TGTGCCATCAGTGACAGGGCGGGGCTGGGTGAGCAGTACTTC	CAISDRAGLGEQYF
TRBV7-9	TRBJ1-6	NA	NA	TGTGCCAGCAGTACCGACGGGATGAATTCACCCCTCCACTTT	CASSTDGMNSPLHF
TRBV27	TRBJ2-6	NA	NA	TGTGCCAGCAGTACAGGGTTCCCTGGGGCCAACGTCCTGACTTTC	CASSTGFPGANVLTF
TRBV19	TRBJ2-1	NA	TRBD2	TGTGCCAGTAGTATCGGCGGGAGGGCCTCCTACAATGAGCAGTTCTTC	CASSIGGRASYNEQFF
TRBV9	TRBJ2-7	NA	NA	TGTGCCAGCAGCGTAGCTAGCAACTACGAGCAGTACTTC	CASSVASNYEQYF
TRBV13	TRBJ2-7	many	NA	TGTGCCAGCAGCTTAAAGGGGCCCGCCTACGAGCAGTACTTC	CASSLKGPAYEQYF
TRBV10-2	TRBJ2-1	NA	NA	TGCGCCAGCAGTGAGTTGACCCACAATGAGCAGTTCTTC	CASSELTHNEQFF
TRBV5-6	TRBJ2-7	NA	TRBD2	TGTGCCAGCAGCTTGAATCCGCCTAGCGGGACCTACGAGCAGTACTTC	CASSLNPPSGTYEQYF
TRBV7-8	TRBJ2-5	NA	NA	TGTGCCAGCAGCTTAGAGGGGGTAGCGGAAGAGACCCAGTACTTC	CASSLEGVAEETQYF
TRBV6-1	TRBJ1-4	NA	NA	TGTGCCAGCAGTGACAGTTATCCTAATGAAAAACTGTTTTTT	CASSDSYPNEKLFF
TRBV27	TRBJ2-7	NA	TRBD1	TGTGCCAGCAGCTTCTCCCCGGGACAGGGTTTCCACGAGCAGTACTTC	CASSFSPGQGFHEQYF
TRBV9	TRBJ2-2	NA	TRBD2	TGTGCCAGCGGACTGACTAGCCGCCCACACGGGGGGGAGCTGTTTTTT	CASGLTSRPHGGELFF
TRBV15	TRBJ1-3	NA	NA	TGTGCCACCCGACAGTTCTCTGGAAACACCATATATTTT	CATRQFSGNTIYF
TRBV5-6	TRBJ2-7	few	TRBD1	TGTGCCAGCACCGACTCTGGGACAGGGGGGTACGAGCAGTACTTC	CASTDSGTGGYEQYF
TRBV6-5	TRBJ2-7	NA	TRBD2	TGTGCCAGCAAACGGGAACTAGCGGTCTACGAGCAGTACTTC	CASKRELAVYEQYF
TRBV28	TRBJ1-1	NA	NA	TGTGCCAGCAGCCCCAGGACAGTCATGAACACTGAAGCTTTCTTT	CASSPRTVMNTEAFF